The 8 T cell receptor beta chains below were found in one sample sequenced in a study of siplizumab effects on memory and regulatory T cells. Measured with immunoSEQ multiplex PCR; TCRdb has only the in-frame clones, and not every one. The sample shows about 100,000 clones, 91% of them seen only once. The sample was CD4+ T cells sorted from blood. These receptors came from a human donor in good health.

Here the CDR3 DNA reads TGTGCCAGCAGCGCCGGGACAGTATACGAGCAGTACTTC. Its protein is CASSAGTVYEQYF. The V call is TRBV9, the J call TRBJ2-7, with 7 bases lining up with TRBD1. This CDR3 contains 13 residues. Germline values: CDR1 SGDLS, CDR2 YYNGEE. Trimming took 3 bases from V and 4 from J; bases not matched to a gene: 4.

CDR3 bases: TGTGCCAGCAGCTTGATAGGGACCAGCTCCTACGAGCAGTACTTC. Its translation: CASSLIGTSSYEQYF. V is TRBV11-1 and J is TRBJ2-7, with D perhaps matching TRBD1 or TRBD2 (5 bases each). Germline V CDR1 and CDR2: SGHAT, FQDESV (reference sequence). The CDR3 contains 15 residues. Trimming removed 3 bases at V and 0 bases at J, with 12 bases between.

The J gene is TRBJ1-3, the V gene TRBV14; D gene unclear. This CDR3 has 13 residues. V was shortened by 2 bases and J by 8 bases, with 10 bases between the two germline ends. From germline, CDR1 is SGHDN and CDR2 FVKESK. The CDR3 protein is CASSQSPGYTIYF. CDR3 DNA sequence: TGTGCCAGCAGCCAATCCCCGGGGTACACCATATATTTT.

This clone occurred once. The genes are TRBV15 and TRBJ2-1, with no clear D. V lost 5 bases, J lost 4 bases, and 3 bases lay in between. The CDR3 has 11 amino acids. CDR1 and CDR2 from the germline V gene are LNHNV and YYDKDF (reference sequence). The DNA for the CDR3 is TGTGCCACCAGCGGGTACAATGAGCAGTTCTTC. Translation gives CATSGYNEQFF.

A single count supports this clone. This chain uses TRBV7-9 with TRBJ2-2; no definite D call. Germline CDR1 is SEHNR and CDR2 is FQNEAQ (reference sequence). Trimming cost V 0 bases and J 4 bases, with 12 bases left between them. The CDR3 length is 16 residues. CDR3 sequence: CASSLAAVLTTGELFF. For the CDR3, the DNA is TGTGCCAGCAGCTTAGCAGCCGTCCTAACCACCGGGGAGCTGTTTTTT.

As regards this clone: Compared with germline, one end of the junction differs, possibly owing to a read error. The V and J genes are TRBV6-1 and TRBJ1-2; 7 bases fit TRBD1. CDR3 length equals 16 residues. Germline V gives CDR1 MNHNS, CDR2 SASEGT. Here the CDR3 DNA reads TGTGCCAGCAGGGAAGCGGGACAGTCAGCTAACTATGGCTACACCTTC. Translating it yields CASREAGQSANYGYTF.

The CDR3 loop reads CASSRRASPGETQYF. CDR3 sequence (DNA): TGTGCCAGCAGCCGTCGGGCCTCCCCCGGGGAGACCCAGTACTTC. The rearrangement links TRBV6-5 to TRBJ2-5; D is undetermined. The CDR3 extends over 15 amino acids. Germline V gives CDR1 MNHEY, CDR2 SVGAGI. V was cut by 6 bases and J by 5 bases, with 19 bases left in between.

This clone was recorded once. The chain carries TRBV5-6 and TRBJ1-5; D gene uncertain. Trimming shortened V by 8 bases and J by 6 bases, and 12 bases separated the two germline ends. Germline assignment: CDR1 SGHDT and CDR2 YYEEEE. This CDR3 is built from 12 residues. The CDR3 DNA sequence: TGTGCCAGTACGGGGATGGGTCAGCCCCAGCATTTT. Translating it yields CASTGMGQPQHF.